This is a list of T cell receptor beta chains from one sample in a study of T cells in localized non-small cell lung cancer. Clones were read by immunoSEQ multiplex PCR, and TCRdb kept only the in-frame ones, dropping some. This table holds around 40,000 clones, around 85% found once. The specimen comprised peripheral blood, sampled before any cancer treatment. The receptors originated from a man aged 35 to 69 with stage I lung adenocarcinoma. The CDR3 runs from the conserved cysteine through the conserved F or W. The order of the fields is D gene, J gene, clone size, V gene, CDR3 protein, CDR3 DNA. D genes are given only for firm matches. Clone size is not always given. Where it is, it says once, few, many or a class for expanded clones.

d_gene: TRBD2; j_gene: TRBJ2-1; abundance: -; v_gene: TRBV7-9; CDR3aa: CASSLALAGANEQFF; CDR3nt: TGTGCCAGCAGCTTAGCGCTAGCGGGAGCCAATGAGCAGTTCTTC
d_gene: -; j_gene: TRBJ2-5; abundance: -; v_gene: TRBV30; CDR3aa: CAWSVSETQYF; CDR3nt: TGTGCCTGGAGTGTGTCTGAGACCCAGTACTTC
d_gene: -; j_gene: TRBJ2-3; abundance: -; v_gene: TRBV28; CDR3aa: CASRITNTQYF; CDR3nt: TGTGCCAGCAGAATCACAAATACGCAGTATTTT
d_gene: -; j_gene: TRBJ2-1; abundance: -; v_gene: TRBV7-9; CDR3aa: CASSSDSSSYNEQFF; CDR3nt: TGTGCCAGCAGCTCCGACAGTAGCTCCTACAATGAGCAGTTCTTC
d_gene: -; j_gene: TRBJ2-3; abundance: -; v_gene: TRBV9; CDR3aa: CASSATDTQYF; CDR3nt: TGTGCCAGCAGCGCGACAGATACGCAGTATTTT
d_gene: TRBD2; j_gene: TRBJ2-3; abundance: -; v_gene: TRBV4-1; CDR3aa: CASSQEGASGRVGTQYF; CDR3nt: TGCGCCAGCAGCCAAGAGGGGGCTAGCGGGAGAGTGGGTACGCAGTATTTT
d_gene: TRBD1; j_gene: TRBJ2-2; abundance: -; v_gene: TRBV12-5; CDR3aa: CASGLDGTARLFF; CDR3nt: TGTGCTAGTGGTTTGGACGGGACAGCTAGGCTGTTTTTT
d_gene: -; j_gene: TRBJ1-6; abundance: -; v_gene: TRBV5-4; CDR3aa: CASSFGGGATSPLHF; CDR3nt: TGTGCCAGCAGCTTCGGAGGGGGAGCAACTTCACCCCTCCACTTT
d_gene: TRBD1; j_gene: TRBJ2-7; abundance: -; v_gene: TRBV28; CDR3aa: CASSIARDSGYEQYF; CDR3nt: TGTGCCAGCAGTATCGCTCGGGACAGCGGCTACGAGCAGTACTTC
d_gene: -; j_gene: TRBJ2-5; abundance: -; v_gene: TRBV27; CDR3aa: CASSLSRQGGETQYF; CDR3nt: TGTGCCAGCAGTTTATCACGCCAGGGTGGGGAGACCCAGTACTTC
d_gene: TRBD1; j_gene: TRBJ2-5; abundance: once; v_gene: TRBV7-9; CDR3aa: CASSLERGTGVQETQYF; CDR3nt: TGTGCCAGCAGCTTAGAACGCGGGACAGGAGTACAAGAGACCCAGTACTTC